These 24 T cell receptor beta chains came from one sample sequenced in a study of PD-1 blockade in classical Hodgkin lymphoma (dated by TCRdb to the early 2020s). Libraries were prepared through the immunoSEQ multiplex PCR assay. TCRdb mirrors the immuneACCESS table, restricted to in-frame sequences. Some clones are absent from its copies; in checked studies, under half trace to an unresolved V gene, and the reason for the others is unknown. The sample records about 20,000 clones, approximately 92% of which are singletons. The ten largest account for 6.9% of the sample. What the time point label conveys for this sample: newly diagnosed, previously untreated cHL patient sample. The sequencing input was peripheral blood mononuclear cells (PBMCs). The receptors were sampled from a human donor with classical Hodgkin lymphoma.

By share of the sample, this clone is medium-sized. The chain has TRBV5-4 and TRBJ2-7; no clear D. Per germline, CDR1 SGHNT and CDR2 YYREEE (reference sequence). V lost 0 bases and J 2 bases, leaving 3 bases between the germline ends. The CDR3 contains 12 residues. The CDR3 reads CASSLDAYEQYF. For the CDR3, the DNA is TGTGCCAGCAGCTTGGACGCCTACGAGCAGTACTTC.

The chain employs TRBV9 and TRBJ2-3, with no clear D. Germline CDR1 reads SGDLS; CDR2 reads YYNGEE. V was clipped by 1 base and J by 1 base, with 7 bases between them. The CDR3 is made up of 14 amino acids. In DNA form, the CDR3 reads TGTGCCAGCAGCGTACTAACCGGCACAGATACGCAGTATTTT. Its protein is CASSVLTGTDTQYF.

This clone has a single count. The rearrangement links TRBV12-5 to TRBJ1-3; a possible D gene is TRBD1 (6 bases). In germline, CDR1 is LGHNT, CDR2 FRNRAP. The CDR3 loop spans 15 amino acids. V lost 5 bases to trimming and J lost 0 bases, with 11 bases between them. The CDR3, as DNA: TGTGCTAGTGGTCCTCCGGGACACTCTGGAAACACCATATATTTT. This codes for CASGPPGHSGNTIYF.

The CDR3 DNA is TGTGCCAGCAGCTCCCTAGCGGGAGTCCACGAGCAGTACTTC. This gives the protein CASSSLAGVHEQYF. The chain is built from TRBV13 and TRBJ2-7; TRBD2 agrees at 10 bases. CDR1 and CDR2 (germline): PRHDT, FYEKMQ (reference sequence). After removal of 4 bases from V and 5 bases from J, the junction contained 5 bases not matched to a gene. This CDR3 contains 14 residues.

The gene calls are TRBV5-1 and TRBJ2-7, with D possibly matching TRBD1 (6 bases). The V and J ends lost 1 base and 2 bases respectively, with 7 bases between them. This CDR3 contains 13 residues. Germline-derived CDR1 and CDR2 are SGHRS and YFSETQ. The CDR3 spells CASSLSGAYEQYF. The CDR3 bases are TGCGCCAGCAGCTTGTCAGGGGCCTACGAGCAGTACTTC.

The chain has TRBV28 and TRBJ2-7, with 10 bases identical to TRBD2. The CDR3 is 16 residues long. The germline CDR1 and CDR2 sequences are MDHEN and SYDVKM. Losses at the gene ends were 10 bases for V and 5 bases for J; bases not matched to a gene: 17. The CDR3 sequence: CATTPGELAGVHEQYF. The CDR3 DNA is TGTGCCACCACCCCGGGGGAGCTAGCGGGAGTCCACGAGCAGTACTTC.

In nucleotides, the CDR3 is TGTGCCAGTAGTATGGGAGGGCCGCGAGGCTACACCTTC. It is translated as CASSMGGPRGYTF. The chain is built from TRBV19 and TRBJ1-2, with no clear D. The length of the CDR3 is 13 residues. The V gene's germline CDR1 is LNHDA and CDR2 SQIVND (reference sequence). V dropped 3 bases and J dropped 8 bases, with 13 bases sitting between them.

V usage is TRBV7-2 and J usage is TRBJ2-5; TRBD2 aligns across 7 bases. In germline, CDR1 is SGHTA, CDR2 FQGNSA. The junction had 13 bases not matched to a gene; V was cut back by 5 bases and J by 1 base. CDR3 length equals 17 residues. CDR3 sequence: CASSQGASGSPQETQYF. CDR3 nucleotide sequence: TGTGCCAGCAGCCAAGGCGCTAGCGGATCCCCCCAAGAGACCCAGTACTTC.

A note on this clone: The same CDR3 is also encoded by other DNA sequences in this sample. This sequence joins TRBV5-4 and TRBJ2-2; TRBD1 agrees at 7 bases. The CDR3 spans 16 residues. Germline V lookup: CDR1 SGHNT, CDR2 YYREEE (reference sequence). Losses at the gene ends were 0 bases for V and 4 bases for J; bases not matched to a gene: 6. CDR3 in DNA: TGTGCCAGCAGCTTGGGACAGGGAATGGGCACCGGGGAGCTGTTTTTT. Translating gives CASSLGQGMGTGELFF.

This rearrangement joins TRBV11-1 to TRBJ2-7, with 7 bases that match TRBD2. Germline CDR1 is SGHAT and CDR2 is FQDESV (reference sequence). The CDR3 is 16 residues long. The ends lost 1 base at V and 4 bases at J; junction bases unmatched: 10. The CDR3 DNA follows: TGTGCCAGCAGCTTAGGGGCATCGGGGGGAGTGTACGAGCAGTACTTC. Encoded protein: CASSLGASGGVYEQYF.

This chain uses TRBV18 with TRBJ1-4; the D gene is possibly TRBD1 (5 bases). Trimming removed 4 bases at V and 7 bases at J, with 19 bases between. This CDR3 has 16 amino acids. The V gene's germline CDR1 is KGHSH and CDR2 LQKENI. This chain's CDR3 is CASSHRTTRVGEKLFF. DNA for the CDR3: TGTGCCAGCTCACATCGGACAACTAGAGTAGGTGAAAAACTGTTTTTT.

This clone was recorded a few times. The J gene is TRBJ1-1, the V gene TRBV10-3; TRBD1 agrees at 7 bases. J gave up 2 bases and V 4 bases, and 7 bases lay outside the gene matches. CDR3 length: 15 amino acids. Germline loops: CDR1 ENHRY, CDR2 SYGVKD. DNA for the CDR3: TGTGCCATCAGTGCCCAACAGGGGATCAACACTGAAGCTTTCTTT. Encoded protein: CAISAQQGINTEAFF.

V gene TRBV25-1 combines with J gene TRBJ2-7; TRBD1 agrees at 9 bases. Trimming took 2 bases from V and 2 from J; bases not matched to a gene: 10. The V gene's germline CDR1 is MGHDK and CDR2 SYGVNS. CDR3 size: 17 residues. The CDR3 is CASSEGPGTGKAYEQYF. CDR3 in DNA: TGTGCCAGCAGTGAAGGTCCCGGGACAGGGAAGGCCTACGAGCAGTACTTC.

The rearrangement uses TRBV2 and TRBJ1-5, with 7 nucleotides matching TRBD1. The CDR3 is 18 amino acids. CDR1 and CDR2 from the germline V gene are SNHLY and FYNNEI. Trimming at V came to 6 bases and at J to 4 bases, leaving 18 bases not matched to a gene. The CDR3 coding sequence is TGTGCCAGCAGCCCAGGGGGTAGTGGGGTTTTCTGGAATCAGCCCCAGCATTTT. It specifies CASSPGGSGVFWNQPQHF. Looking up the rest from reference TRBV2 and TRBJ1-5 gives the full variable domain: EPEVTQTPSHQVTQMGQEVILRCVPISNHLYFYWYRQILGQKVEFLVSFYNNEISEKSEIFDDQFSVERPDGSNFTLKIRSTKLEDSAMYFCASSPGGSGVFWNQPQHFGDGTRLSIL.

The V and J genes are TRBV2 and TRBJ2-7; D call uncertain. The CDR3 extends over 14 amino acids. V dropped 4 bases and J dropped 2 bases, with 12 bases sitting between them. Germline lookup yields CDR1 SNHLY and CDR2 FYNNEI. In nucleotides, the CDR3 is TGTGCCAGCAGTGTCGATACAGCAGCCTACGAGCAGTACTTC. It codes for CASSVDTAAYEQYF.

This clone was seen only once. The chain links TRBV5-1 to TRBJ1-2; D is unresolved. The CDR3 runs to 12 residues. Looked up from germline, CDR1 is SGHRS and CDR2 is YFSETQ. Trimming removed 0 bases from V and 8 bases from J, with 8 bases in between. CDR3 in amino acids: CASSLEGGGYTF. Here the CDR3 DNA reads TGCGCCAGCAGCTTGGAGGGAGGCGGCTACACCTTC.

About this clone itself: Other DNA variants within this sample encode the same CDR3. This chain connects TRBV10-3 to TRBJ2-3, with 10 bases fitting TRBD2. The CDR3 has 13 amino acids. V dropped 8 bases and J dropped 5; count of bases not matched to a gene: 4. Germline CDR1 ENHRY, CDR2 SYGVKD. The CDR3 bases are TGTGCCATCCTAGCGGGAGAGGGAGATACGCAGTATTTT. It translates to CAILAGEGDTQYF.

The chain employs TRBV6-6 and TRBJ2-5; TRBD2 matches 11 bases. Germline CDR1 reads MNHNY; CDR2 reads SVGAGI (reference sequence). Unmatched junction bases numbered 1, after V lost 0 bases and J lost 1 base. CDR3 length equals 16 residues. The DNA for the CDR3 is TGTGCCAGCAGTTACTCTCTAGCGGGAGGCCAAGAGACCCAGTACTTC. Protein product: CASSYSLAGGQETQYF.

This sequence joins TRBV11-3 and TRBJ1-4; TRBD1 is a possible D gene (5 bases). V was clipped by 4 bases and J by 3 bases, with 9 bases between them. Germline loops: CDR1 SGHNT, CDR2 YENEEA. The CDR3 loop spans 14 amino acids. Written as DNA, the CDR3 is TGTGCCAGCAGCTCTGGGGGGGCTAATGAAAAACTGTTTTTT. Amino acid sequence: CASSSGGANEKLFF.

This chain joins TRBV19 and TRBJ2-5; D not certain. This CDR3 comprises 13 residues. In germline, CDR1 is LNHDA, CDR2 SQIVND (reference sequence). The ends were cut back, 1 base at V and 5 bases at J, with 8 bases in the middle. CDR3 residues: CASSIGWGETQYF. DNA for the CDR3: TGTGCCAGTAGTATAGGATGGGGTGAGACCCAGTACTTC.

The CDR3 DNA sequence: TGTGCCAGCAGTTTTGGGACAGGGGGAAATTCACCCCTCCACTTT. Its protein product is CASSFGTGGNSPLHF. This chain connects TRBV6-5 to TRBJ1-6; TRBD1 matches at 11 bases. With V trimmed by 4 bases and J by 7 bases, 3 bases remained unmatched. CDR1 is MNHEY, CDR2 SVGAGI, per germline. The CDR3 is 15 residues long.

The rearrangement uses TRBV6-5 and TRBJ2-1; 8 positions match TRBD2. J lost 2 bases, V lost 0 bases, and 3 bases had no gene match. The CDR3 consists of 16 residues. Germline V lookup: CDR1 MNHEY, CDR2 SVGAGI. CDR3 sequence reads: CASSYSQLAAYNEQFF. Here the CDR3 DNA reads TGTGCCAGCAGTTACTCGCAACTAGCGGCCTACAATGAGCAGTTCTTC.

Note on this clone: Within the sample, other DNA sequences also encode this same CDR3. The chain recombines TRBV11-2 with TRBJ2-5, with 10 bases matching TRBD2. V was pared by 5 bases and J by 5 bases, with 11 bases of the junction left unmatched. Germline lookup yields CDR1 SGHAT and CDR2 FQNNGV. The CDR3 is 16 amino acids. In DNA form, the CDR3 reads TGTGCCAGCAGCCCCCCTAGGCTAGCGGGAGTGGAGACCCAGTACTTC. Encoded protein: CASSPPRLAGVETQYF.

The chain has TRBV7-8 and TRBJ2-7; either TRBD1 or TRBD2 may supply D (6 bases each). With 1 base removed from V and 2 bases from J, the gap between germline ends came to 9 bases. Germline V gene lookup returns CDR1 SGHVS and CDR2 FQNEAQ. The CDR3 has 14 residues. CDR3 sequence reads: CASSLGRGPYEQYF. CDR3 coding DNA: TGTGCCAGCAGCTTAGGTCGGGGGCCCTACGAGCAGTACTTC.